Shown below are 23 T cell receptor beta chains from a single sample sequenced in a study of blood T cell repertoires in COVID-19. The table came from immunoSEQ multiplex PCR; TCRdb's copy has only in-frame clones and leaves some out. The sample yields roughly 120,000 clones, 90% seen once. Sequencing was performed on peripheral blood. These receptors were obtained from a human donor with active COVID-19. The donor label of this sample is uncertain.

This clone has only a few counts. V gene TRBV7-2 combines with J gene TRBJ1-2; D is unresolved. Trimming shortened V by 1 base and J by 1 base, and 7 bases separated the two germline ends. The CDR3 runs to 14 residues. Germline CDR1 SGHTA, CDR2 FQGNSA. The CDR3 protein is CASSLVVSNYGYTF. The CDR3 DNA follows: TGTGCCAGCAGCTTAGTTGTCAGTAACTATGGCTACACCTTC.

CDR3 DNA sequence: TGTGCCAGCAGCCCCTACCGGGACAGGGTCGAAGCTTTCTTT. The encoded protein is CASSPYRDRVEAFF. The V and J genes are TRBV14 and TRBJ1-1, with 9 positions matching TRBD1. CDR3 size: 14 residues. Per the germline V gene, CDR1 is SGHDN and CDR2 is FVKESK. V was pared by 4 bases and J by 8 bases, with 8 bases of the junction left unmatched.

The CDR3 DNA is TGTGCCAGCAGCCCCTCAGCGGGGGCGGCGTGGGAGACCCAGTACTTC. Amino acids: CASSPSAGAAWETQYF. The J gene is TRBJ2-5, the V gene TRBV7-8; 8 bases match TRBD2. Germline V lookup: CDR1 SGHVS, CDR2 FQNEAQ. The CDR3 spans 16 residues. V trimming: 5 bases; J trimming: 5 bases; junction bases outside the gene matches: 13. The variable domain in full, with the rest retrieved from reference TRBV7-8 and TRBJ2-5, is GAGVSQSPRYKVAKRGQDVALRCDPISGHVSLFWYQQALGQGPEFLTYFQNEAQLDKSGLPSDRFFAERPEGSVSTLKIQRTQQEDSAVYLCASSPSAGAAWETQYFGPGTRLLVL.

The rearrangement links TRBV16 to TRBJ1-2; D perhaps matches TRBD1 (6 bases). This CDR3 spans 15 amino acids. Germline CDR1 KGHSY, CDR2 FQNENV. Between the trimmed V and J ends, which lost 5 bases and 4 bases, there was a span of 17 bases. The CDR3 here is CASSKDRASLYGYTF. CDR3 nucleotides: TGTGCCAGCAGCAAGGACAGAGCTTCCCTCTATGGCTACACCTTC. Filled out from reference TRBV16 and TRBJ1-2, the complete variable domain reads GEEVAQTPKHLVRGEGQKAKLYCAPIKGHSYVFWYQQVLKNEFKFLISFQNENVFDETGMPKERFSAKCLPNSPCSLEIQATKLEDSAVYFCASSKDRASLYGYTFGSGTRLTVV.

The chain employs TRBV7-2 and TRBJ1-3; no firm D call. This CDR3 region has 17 residues. Germline V lookup: CDR1 SGHTA, CDR2 FQGNSA. V shed 8 bases and J shed 0 bases, with 20 bases lying between them. This CDR3 is CASSRRAGGDSGNTIYF. CDR3 DNA sequence: TGTGCCAGCTCCAGGCGGGCGGGCGGTGACTCTGGAAACACCATATATTTT.

V and J are TRBV7-8 and TRBJ1-1, with 7 bases matching TRBD1. From germline, CDR1 is SGHVS and CDR2 FQNEAQ. V lost 3 bases and J lost 0; bases outside the gene matches: 10. This CDR3 is built from 17 residues. This CDR3 reads CASSFWTGKILNTEAFF. The CDR3, as DNA: TGTGCCAGCAGCTTCTGGACAGGCAAAATTTTGAACACTGAAGCTTTCTTT.

Written as DNA, the CDR3 is TGTGCCAGCAGTGGGTTACAGGGGGGATATGAGCAGTTCTTC. Translated, it gives CASSGLQGGYEQFF. This rearrangement joins TRBV2 to TRBJ2-1; 8 nucleotides match TRBD1. The CDR3 extends over 14 amino acids. V was clipped by 4 bases and J by 8 bases; unmatched bases: 7. Germline loops: CDR1 SNHLY, CDR2 FYNNEI.

V and J are TRBV5-8 and TRBJ2-1, with 12 bases identical to TRBD2. Germline lookup yields CDR1 SGHTS and CDR2 YDEGEE. The CDR3 has 17 residues. Trimming removed 5 bases from V and 6 bases from J; junction bases left unmatched: 12. The CDR3 here is CASSPSPPSGGANEQFF. Written as DNA, the CDR3 is TGTGCCAGCAGTCCAAGCCCTCCTAGCGGGGGGGCCAATGAGCAGTTCTTC.

V usage is TRBV5-6 and J usage is TRBJ1-6, with D tentatively TRBD1 (6 bases). CDR1 SGHDT and CDR2 YYEEEE come from the germline V gene. V was cut by 4 bases and J by 0 bases, with 14 bases left in between. The CDR3 totals 17 residues. CDR3 DNA: TGTGCCAGCAGCGGGGGCCCACTGAGCTCCTATAATTCACCCCTCCACTTT. It yields the protein CASSGGPLSSYNSPLHF.

J is TRBJ1-1 and V is TRBV27; the D gene is possibly TRBD1 (6 bases). Germline V CDR1 and CDR2: MNHEY, SMNVEV (reference sequence). The CDR3 has 14 amino acids. Deletions cut 5 bases from V and 6 bases from J, with 16 bases between. In DNA form, the CDR3 reads TGTGCCAGCAGTACCTTCCAGGGGAGCGCTGAAGCTTTCTTT. Translation gives CASSTFQGSAEAFF.

This chain joins TRBV5-1 and TRBJ2-7, with TRBD1 matching over 8 bases. Germline values: CDR1 SGHRS, CDR2 YFSETQ. The J segment lost 6 bases and the V segment lost 0 bases, leaving 11 bases of the junction unmatched. This CDR3 is 16 amino acids long. The CDR3 here is CASSLGGQGKRGEQYF. The DNA for the CDR3 is TGCGCCAGCAGCTTGGGCGGACAGGGAAAGCGTGGCGAGCAGTACTTC.

A word on this clone: One end of the junction does not line up with germline, which may come from a read error. V gene TRBV11-1 combines with J gene TRBJ1-2; 7 bases agree with TRBD1. Germline lookup yields CDR1 SGHAT and CDR2 FQDESV (reference sequence). The CDR3 is made up of 14 amino acids. The CDR3 coding sequence is TGTGCCGGCAGCTCCCGACAGGGTGACTATGGCTACACCTTC. Translating gives CAGSSRQGDYGYTF.

The V gene is TRBV7-2, the J gene TRBJ1-1; D remains ambiguous. Trimming took 4 bases from V and 10 from J, leaving 7 bases between them. Germline-derived CDR1 and CDR2 are SGHTA and FQGNSA. This CDR3 comprises 10 residues. The CDR3, as DNA: TGTGCCAGCAGCTCACCGCGAGCTTTCTTT. Its translation is CASSSPRAFF.

The V and J genes are TRBV5-1 and TRBJ1-1, with TRBD1 matching over 9 bases. The V segment lost 5 bases and the J segment 0 bases; nucleotides outside the gene matches: 8. This CDR3 region has 16 residues. Germline V gives CDR1 SGHRS, CDR2 YFSETQ. The CDR3 is CASRPDRGGVNTEAFF. CDR3 nucleotide sequence: TGCGCCAGCAGACCCGACAGGGGGGGGGTGAACACTGAAGCTTTCTTT.

About this clone itself: The same CDR3 can be traced to other DNA sequences in this sample. The CDR3 DNA reads as TGTGCCAGCAGCCAAGGGGGGGGCAATCAGCCCCAGCATTTT. Amino acids: CASSQGGGNQPQHF. The chain carries TRBV3-1 (or the pseudogene TRBV3-2) and TRBJ1-5, with D possibly being TRBD1 (5 bases). The V end lost 1 base, the J end lost 2 bases, and 6 bases lay between the germline ends. The CDR3 loop spans 14 amino acids. Germline V gene sequence: CDR1 LGHDT, CDR2 YNNKEL (reference sequence).

This sequence joins TRBV30 and TRBJ2-7, with D maybe TRBD1 (6 bases). In germline, CDR1 is GTSNPN, CDR2 SVGIG (reference sequence). The CDR3 length is 13 residues. Deletions cut 3 bases from V and 0 bases from J, with 9 bases between. This chain's CDR3 is CAWRRGSSYEQYF. The CDR3 bases are TGTGCCTGGAGAAGGGGGAGCTCCTACGAGCAGTACTTC.

The chain joins TRBV10-3 to TRBJ2-7; 8 bases line up with TRBD2. Unmatched junction bases numbered 3, after V lost 4 bases and J lost 4 bases. This CDR3 spans 13 amino acids. Germline V CDR1 and CDR2: ENHRY, SYGVKD. CDR3 region: CAISGGGSYEQYF. CDR3 DNA sequence: TGTGCCATCAGTGGCGGGGGGTCTTACGAGCAGTACTTC.

This clone was recorded once. The rearrangement uses TRBV19 and TRBJ2-2; 8 nucleotides agree with TRBD1. Looked up from germline, CDR1 is LNHDA and CDR2 is SQIVND (reference sequence). CDR3 length: 14 amino acids. Trimming cost V 5 bases and J 5 bases; bases outside gene matches: 4. CDR3 protein: CASSDRGKTGELFF. DNA of the CDR3: TGTGCCAGTAGTGACAGGGGTAAAACCGGGGAGCTGTTTTTT.

CDR3 amino acids: CASSLGRTGDSPLHF. As DNA, the CDR3 is TGTGCCAGCAGCTTAGGTCGGACAGGGGATTCACCCCTCCACTTT. The V gene is TRBV7-8, the J gene TRBJ1-6, with 9 bases matching TRBD1. The CDR3 length is 15 residues. Germline-derived CDR1 and CDR2 are SGHVS and FQNEAQ. Trimming cost V 1 base and J 8 bases; bases outside gene matches: 3.

The chain uses TRBV9 and TRBJ2-7; D is undetermined. CDR1 SGDLS and CDR2 YYNGEE come from the germline V gene. The CDR3 has 13 residues. Trimming cost V 3 bases and J 2 bases, with 9 bases left between them. CDR3 DNA: TGTGCCAGCAGCGGGAGCTCCCCCTACGAGCAGTACTTC. It yields the protein CASSGSSPYEQYF.

The CDR3 protein is CASSEARGSGNTIYF. CDR3 DNA: TGTGCCAGCAGTGAAGCCAGGGGGAGTGGAAACACCATATATTTT. The rearrangement links TRBV2 to TRBJ1-3; 7 bases are shared with TRBD1. Trimming removed 0 bases from V and 3 bases from J; junction bases left unmatched: 2. CDR1 and CDR2 (germline): SNHLY, FYNNEI. CDR3 length equals 15 residues.

The CDR3 bases are TGTGCCAGCAGCGGGAGGTGGGGCACTGAAGCTTTCTTT. Amino acid sequence: CASSGRWGTEAFF. This rearrangement joins TRBV7-2 to TRBJ1-1, with D unclear. V was shortened by 5 bases and J by 4 bases, with 11 bases between the two germline ends. This CDR3 spans 13 amino acids. The germline V gene has CDR1 SGHTA and CDR2 FQGNSA.

Written as DNA, the CDR3 is TGCGCCAGCAGCCAAGATACGGAGAAAACCTACGAGCAGTACTTC. Amino acid sequence: CASSQDTEKTYEQYF. V is TRBV4-1 and J is TRBJ2-7, with no clear D. CDR1 MGHRA and CDR2 YSYEKL come from the germline V gene. This CDR3 is 15 amino acids long. The V end was cut by 0 bases, the J end by 2 bases, with 11 bases between.